This T cell receptor (beta chain) was recorded in a study of shared clonotypes between healthy human individuals. Turning to the study itself: Three plates each covered CD4 naive and memory; CD8 naive two, CD8 memory one.

CD4+ cells were split into CD45RA+ naive and CD45RA-negative memory subsets. V was pared by 4 bases and J by 1 base, with 4 bases of the junction left unmatched. Germline values: CDR1 SGHRS, CDR2 YFSETQ. The CDR3 is 15 amino acids. TCRdb keeps only in-frame clones here, not all; method: immunoSEQ multiplex PCR. Here the sample spans around 700,000 clones, less than 80% being singletons. This clone has just a few counts. Antigen: not known. The same CDR3 also results from other DNA sequences found in this sample. General study findings and limits: Clonotype sharing among donors was expected to depend on sequencing depth.

The sample was memory CD4+ T cells sorted from blood. Subset denoted: CD45RA-negative fraction. The rearrangement uses TRBV5-1 and TRBJ2-1; 8 bases map to TRBD2. This receptor was obtained from a woman aged 25 to 39 in good health. CDR3 amino acids: CASSLSSGSYNEQFF. CDR3 nucleotides: TGCGCCAGCAGCCTTTCTAGCGGGTCCTACAATGAGCAGTTCTTC.